The sequence of this T cell receptor (beta chain) was determined in a study of Graves' ophthalmopathy and Graves' hyperthyroidism. Study observations and caveats: The model forecast ophthalmopathy progression, reaching over 70% sensitivity and 72.22% specificity.

The V segment lost 3 bases and the J segment 0 bases; nucleotides outside the gene matches: 4. The germline gives CDR1 MNHEY, CDR2 SMNVEV (reference sequence). The CDR3 consists of 15 residues. This clonotype has a count of ten or more. Antigen: not known. Amplification of the TCR beta CDR3 regions used RNA transcripts (as template). The authors performed first-round RT-PCR with HTBI primers and then a second-round multiplex PCR. TCRdb analysed the multiplex PCR reads with MiXCR anew, one entry per CDR3 protein. The repertoire includes hundreds of thousands of distinct CDR3 sequences, 22% of them detected once, and roughly 6.9% sits in the top ten.

The V and J genes are TRBV27 and TRBJ2-7; 8 nucleotides match TRBD1. Sequenced: peripheral blood. The origin of this receptor is a woman younger than 30 with stable Graves' hyperthyroidism. Some clones in this sample may be carry-over from other donors' samples. The CDR3 is CASSFGQGPSYEQYF. The CDR3 DNA follows: TGTGCCAGCAGTTTTGGACAGGGACCCTCCTACGAGCAGTACTTC.